Following are 23 T cell receptor beta chains from one sample sequenced in a study of beta chain features in type 1 diabetes. The study's findings and limits: Shorter TCRB CDR3s, moderately but significantly so, were found in Type 1 diabetes patients in all four CD4+ subsets.

The investigators reverse transcribed all of the isolated RNA, so they sequenced expressed TCRB transcripts. Assay: immunoSEQ multiplex PCR; the TCRdb copy retains only in-frame clones and omits some. The sample shows 600,000 or so clones, around 11% of them seen only once. The antigens for these receptors are not known. The sequenced sample was naive CD4+ T cells from blood. The receptors derive from a man aged 25 to 40 with type 1 diabetes.

This chain links TRBV20-1 with TRBJ2-7; the D is unclear. The CDR3 consists of 10 residues. With 6 bases removed from V and 3 bases from J, the gap between germline ends came to 6 bases. Germline V gene sequence: CDR1 DFQATT, CDR2 SNEGSKA (reference sequence). The CDR3 DNA sequence: TGCAGTGCGGCCCACTACGAGCAGTACTTC. Protein product: CSAAHYEQYF.

This clone was counted a few times. CDR3 protein: CASSPAERRETQYF. The CDR3 coding sequence is TGTGCCAGCAGCCCGGCCGAACGTCGGGAGACCCAGTACTTC. The rearrangement uses TRBV7-6 and TRBJ2-5; no clear D gene. The CDR3 spans 14 residues. Germline loops: CDR1 SGHVS, CDR2 FNYEAQ. Trimming shortened V by 5 bases and J by 5 bases, and 15 bases separated the two germline ends.

This clone was counted a few times. The chain is built from TRBV6-5 and TRBJ1-2; no firm D call. The CDR3 has 15 amino acids. From germline, CDR1 is MNHEY and CDR2 SVGAGI. V lost 2 bases, J lost 6 bases, and 16 bases lay in between. The CDR3: CASSYGQVGSNGYTF. The CDR3 nucleotides are TGTGCCAGCAGTTACGGGCAGGTTGGGTCGAATGGCTACACCTTC.

A few counts support this clone. The V call is TRBV27, the J call TRBJ2-7; D not certain. Germline CDR1 MNHEY, CDR2 SMNVEV (reference sequence). The CDR3 sequence is 15 residues long. V was shortened by 8 bases and J by 1 base, with 18 bases between the two germline ends. CDR3 in amino acids: CASRPRGFDSYEQYF. CDR3 in DNA: TGTGCCAGCCGGCCCCGTGGCTTTGATTCCTACGAGCAGTACTTC.

The chain links TRBV7-2 to TRBJ2-1; possibly TRBD2 for D (5 bases). This CDR3 region has 13 residues. Germline V lookup: CDR1 SGHTA, CDR2 FQGNSA. V lost 3 bases and J 4 bases, leaving 7 bases between the germline ends. CDR3 in DNA: TGTGCCAGCAGCTTGGGAGCTTACAATGAGCAGTTCTTC. The encoded protein is CASSLGAYNEQFF.

In this sample, this clone turned up a few times. The V and J genes are TRBV29-1 and TRBJ2-3; D is uncertain. This CDR3 has 14 residues. The V and J ends lost 3 bases and 0 bases respectively, with 10 bases between them. Germline assignment: CDR1 SQVTM and CDR2 ANQGSEA. CDR3 protein: CSVDGWVSTDTQYF. Written as DNA, the CDR3 is TGCAGCGTTGACGGTTGGGTTAGCACAGATACGCAGTATTTT.

This clone was detected only a few times. The chain recombines TRBV7-9 with TRBJ1-5; D not resolved. This CDR3 region has 15 residues. The germline V gene has CDR1 SEHNR and CDR2 FQNEAQ (reference sequence). The V gene lost 3 bases and the J gene lost 0 bases, with 9 bases spanning the gap. The CDR3 coding sequence is TGTGCCAGCAGCTTTATGGGCGATAGCAATCAGCCCCAGCATTTT. Translation gives CASSFMGDSNQPQHF.

This clone was seen only a few times. This chain connects TRBV7-2 to TRBJ2-5; D unclear. The CDR3 has 14 residues. The germline V gene encodes CDR1 SGHTA and CDR2 FQGNSA. Trimming shortened V by 1 base and J by 0 bases, and 6 bases separated the two germline ends. CDR3 loop: CASSLDRYQETQYF. As DNA, the CDR3 is TGTGCCAGCAGCTTAGACCGGTACCAAGAGACCCAGTACTTC.

V usage is TRBV19 and J usage is TRBJ2-3; 9 positions agree with TRBD1. Germline assignment: CDR1 LNHDA and CDR2 SQIVND (reference sequence). The CDR3 is 16 residues long. Trimming at V came to 1 base and at J to 3 bases, leaving 5 bases not matched to a gene. CDR3 nucleotides: TGTGCCAGTAGTATAGGCCGGGACAGGGTAACAGATACGCAGTATTTT. Amino acid sequence: CASSIGRDRVTDTQYF.

This clone has only a few counts. Additional DNA sequences in this sample encode the identical CDR3. The chain employs TRBV29-1 and TRBJ1-5, with TRBD1 identical over 7 bases. Germline V CDR1 and CDR2: SQVTM, ANQGSEA. V lost 4 bases to trimming and J lost 4 bases; unmatched junction nucleotides: 1. The CDR3 loop spans 12 amino acids. The CDR3 protein is CSVVQGNQPQHF. CDR3 DNA: TGCAGCGTTGTACAGGGGAATCAGCCCCAGCATTTT.

This clone showed up just a few times. V and J are TRBV7-6 and TRBJ2-5, with no clear D. This CDR3 is built from 12 residues. V dropped 2 bases and J dropped 3 bases, with 4 bases sitting between them. Germline CDR1 and CDR2: SGHVS and FNYEAQ. CDR3 amino acids: CASSLREETQYF. The CDR3 region has the DNA TGTGCCAGCAGCTTACGCGAAGAGACCCAGTACTTC.

This chain uses TRBV28 with TRBJ2-7, with TRBD2 matching over 8 bases. Germline trimming cut 6 bases from V and 0 bases from J; bases unmatched to any gene: 10. The CDR3 contains 16 residues. The germline gives CDR1 MDHEN, CDR2 SYDVKM. The chain's CDR3 is CASSPTGGESSYEQYF. The CDR3 nucleotides read TGTGCCAGCAGCCCCACCGGGGGGGAGAGCTCCTACGAGCAGTACTTC. The whole variable domain, remainder taken from reference TRBV28 and TRBJ2-7, is DVKVTQSSRYLVKRTGEKVFLECVQDMDHENMFWYRQDPGLGLRLIYFSYDVKMKEKGDIPEGYSVSREKKERFSLILESASTNQTSMYLCASSPTGGESSYEQYFGPGTRLTVT.

This rearrangement joins TRBV4-3 to TRBJ2-3, with D unresolved. CDR1 is LGHNA, CDR2 YSLEER, per germline. Trimming shortened V by 0 bases and J by 7 bases, and 8 bases separated the two germline ends. The CDR3 covers 13 residues. The chain's CDR3 is CASSQEKGNTQYF. DNA for the CDR3: TGCGCCAGCAGCCAAGAAAAGGGAAATACGCAGTATTTT.

This clone was detected only a few times. The J gene is TRBJ2-1, the V gene TRBV4-3; tentatively, D is TRBD1 (6 bases). There are 12 residues in the CDR3. Trimming took 0 bases from V and 15 from J, leaving 12 bases between them. The germline V gene encodes CDR1 LGHNA and CDR2 YSLEER. The CDR3 DNA sequence: TGCGCCAGCAGCCAAGAGGGCAGGGGCCGGTTCTTC. Protein sequence: CASSQEGRGRFF.

The chain uses TRBV7-2 and TRBJ1-2, with unresolved D. V lost 6 bases and J 8 bases, leaving 16 bases between the germline ends. Germline V gene sequence: CDR1 SGHTA, CDR2 FQGNSA. This CDR3 region has 13 residues. The CDR3 sequence: CASRPAQIRGYTF. The CDR3 region has the DNA TGTGCCAGCAGACCGGCGCAGATTAGGGGCTACACCTTC.

This clone showed up just a few times. The rearrangement uses TRBV19 and TRBJ2-5; D may be TRBD2 (5 bases). The ends were cut back, 1 base at V and 5 bases at J, with 11 bases in the middle. CDR3 length: 14 residues. CDR1 and CDR2 (germline): LNHDA, SQIVND (reference sequence). The CDR3 DNA reads as TGTGCCAGTAGTATAGTCGGACTCGGGGAGACCCAGTACTTC. Translating gives CASSIVGLGETQYF.

J is TRBJ1-6 and V is TRBV10-3, with D maybe TRBD1 (6 bases). The CDR3 length is 12 residues. V lost 10 bases and J 9 bases, leaving 13 bases between the germline ends. CDR1 and CDR2 (germline): ENHRY, SYGVKD. CDR3 coding DNA: TGTGCCACCCGGGGGGCAGGTTCACCCCTCCACTTT. Translating gives CATRGAGSPLHF.

This clone was seen a few times. The gene calls are TRBV29-1 and TRBJ1-1; D perhaps matches TRBD1 (6 bases). V shed 6 bases and J shed 4 bases, with 15 bases lying between them. CDR1 and CDR2 (germline): SQVTM, ANQGSEA. The CDR3 is 13 residues long. This chain's CDR3 is CSVTTGWGTEAFF. CDR3 bases: TGCAGCGTCACTACAGGGTGGGGCACTGAAGCTTTCTTT. The full variable domain, in which reference TRBV29-1 and TRBJ1-1 provide the parts outside the CDR3, is SAVISQKPSRDICQRGTSLTIQCQVDSQVTMMFWYRQQPGQSLTLIATANQGSEATYESGFVIDKFPISRPNLTFSTLTVSNMSPEDSSIYLCSVTTGWGTEAFFGQGTRLTVV.

In this sample, this clone turned up a few times. The chain carries TRBV7-8 and TRBJ1-6; D is possibly TRBD1 (6 bases). With 1 base removed from V and 9 bases from J, the gap between germline ends came to 7 bases. There are 13 residues in the CDR3. The germline CDR1 and CDR2 sequences are SGHVS and FQNEAQ. CDR3: CASSLEGGSPLHF. Written as DNA, the CDR3 is TGTGCCAGCAGCTTAGAAGGGGGTTCACCCCTCCACTTT.

This chain links TRBV6-5 with TRBJ1-2, with a possible D match to TRBD1 (6 bases). The CDR3 sequence is 14 residues long. CDR1 is MNHEY and CDR2 is SVGAGI in the germline V gene. With 4 bases removed from V and 2 bases from J, the gap between germline ends came to 11 bases. The CDR3 loop reads CASSSGGQNYGYTF. As DNA, the CDR3 is TGTGCCAGCAGTTCTGGGGGACAAAACTATGGCTACACCTTC.

This clone was seen more than once but under ten times. V is TRBV13 and J is TRBJ2-7; D may correspond to TRBD1 or TRBD2 (5 bases each). V lost 4 bases and J lost 4, with 8 bases in between. The CDR3 is 12 residues long. Germline CDR1 is PRHDT and CDR2 is FYEKMQ (reference sequence). CDR3 amino acids: CASSWGFYEQYF. CDR3 bases: TGTGCCAGCAGCTGGGGGTTTTACGAGCAGTACTTC. Using reference TRBV13 and TRBJ2-7 for the parts outside the CDR3, the full variable domain is AAGVIQSPRHLIKEKRETATLKCYPIPRHDTVYWYQQGPGQDPQFLISFYEKMQSDKGSIPDRFSAQQFSDYHSELNMSSLELGDSALYFCASSWGFYEQYFGPGTRLTVT.

This clone was counted only a few times. The chain employs TRBV7-2 and TRBJ2-7; 10 nucleotides align to TRBD1. With V trimmed by 5 bases and J by 5 bases, 15 bases remained unmatched. This CDR3 comprises 17 residues. Germline CDR1 and CDR2: SGHTA and FQGNSA. CDR3 DNA sequence: TGTGCCAGCAGCACCAGGCAATCGGGACAGGGGTCCCACGAGCAGTACTTC. This gives the protein CASSTRQSGQGSHEQYF.

The rearrangement joins TRBV7-9 to TRBJ1-2; possible D gene TRBD1, 6 bases. The CDR3 runs to 16 residues. Between the trimmed V and J ends, which lost 5 bases and 3 bases, there was a span of 19 bases. Germline lookup yields CDR1 SEHNR and CDR2 FQNEAQ (reference sequence). The CDR3 protein is CASSPGHRAGDYGYTF. The CDR3 nucleotides are TGTGCCAGCAGCCCGGGGCACAGGGCGGGGGACTATGGCTACACCTTC.